This T cell receptor beta chain is drawn from a study of neurological immune-mediated disorders. Overall study findings and caveats: Healthy controls had more TCR clonal expansion than multiple sclerosis, which showed the least, whereas HTLV-1-associated myelopathy showed the most.

Unsorted libraries were prepared from 2 million PBMCs that had been stored at -80 C. This clonotype was seen at least ten times. Its antigen is not identified. cDNA was made by 5'RACE with 10-nucleotide random UMIs. TCRdb called the 5' RACE reads again in MiXCR, with one record for every CDR3 protein. The sample has 60,000 to 80,000 distinct CDR3 sequences; 4% to 6% are singletons. The V and J ends lost 5 bases and 2 bases, in that order; junction bases with no gene match: 8. Germline CDR1 reads SGHRS; CDR2 reads YFSETQ. The CDR3 spans 16 residues. Sequencing was carried out using PBMCs. This sequence was found in a woman aged 50 to 60 with multiple sclerosis. The chain combines TRBV5-1 with TRBJ2-3; 10 bases are shared with TRBD2. The CDR3 coding sequence is TGCGCCAGCAGTTCCAGCGGGGGGGCTTTCACAGATACGCAGTATTTT. Translation gives CASSSSGGAFTDTQYF.